Below are 8 T cell receptor beta chains sequenced from a single sample in a study of T cells in Graves' hyperthyroidism and ophthalmopathy. The investigators amplified TCR beta CDR3 regions from RNA transcripts. A set of HTBI primers served as the primers for a first-round RT-PCR of the TCR CDR3. TCRdb fed the multiplex PCR reads into MiXCR, producing one record per CDR3 protein. The table lists about 290,000 distinct CDR3 sequences, less than 15% of them singletons. Sequenced input: blood. Receptor source: a woman in her twenties or thirties with Graves' hyperthyroidism that later progressed to Graves' ophthalmopathy.

On this clonotype itself: This may be a read error, as it is one base from a much larger clone. V usage is TRBV6-9 and J usage is TRBJ1-2; D ambiguous. Trimming removed 4 bases at V and 4 bases at J, with 10 bases between. This CDR3 is built from 13 residues. Germline-derived CDR1 and CDR2 are MNHGY and SVAAGI. CDR3 in amino acids: CASSFNQVYGYTF. In DNA, the CDR3 is TGTGCCAGCAGTTTCAACCAAGTCTATGGCTACACCTTC.

This chain uses TRBV4-1 with TRBJ2-3; D is possibly TRBD1 or TRBD2 (5 bases each). The CDR3 consists of 16 residues. Per the germline V gene, CDR1 is MGHRA and CDR2 is YSYEKL. V was clipped by 0 bases and J by 2 bases, with 12 bases between them. The CDR3 is CASSQDWAGTTDTQYF. The CDR3 DNA sequence: TGCGCCAGCAGCCAAGATTGGGCAGGGACCACAGATACGCAGTATTTT.

This clonotype came up many times. This chain uses TRBV3-1 with TRBJ1-5; the D gene is possibly TRBD1 (6 bases). This CDR3 has 15 amino acids. The V end was cut by 0 bases, the J end by 7 bases, with 13 bases between. Germline CDR1 and CDR2: LGHDT and YNNKEL (reference sequence). The CDR3 DNA reads as TGTGCCAGCAGCCAAGATCTGGGGGGGGCCCAGCCCCAGCATTTT. Translation gives CASSQDLGGAQPQHF.

This clonotype was counted many times. This chain connects TRBV5-4 to TRBJ2-7, with 7 bases aligning to TRBD1. The CDR3 spans 14 residues. In germline, CDR1 is SGHNT, CDR2 YYREEE (reference sequence). With 4 bases clipped from V and 5 bases from J, the junction kept 9 bases outside the gene matches. CDR3 residues: CASSLKAGGNEQYF. The CDR3 DNA reads TGTGCCAGCAGCCTTAAGGCAGGGGGAAACGAGCAGTACTTC.

As regards this clonotype: A much more abundant neighbour one base away suggests this may be a read error. The CDR3 DNA is TGTGCCAGCGGCGCAGGGAATCAGCCCCAGCATTTT. Its protein product is CASGAGNQPQHF. The chain uses TRBV28 and TRBJ1-5; D may be TRBD1 (5 bases). The CDR3 has 12 residues. Germline CDR1 MDHEN, CDR2 SYDVKM. Trimming removed 8 bases from V and 4 bases from J, with 9 bases in between.

This clonotype has at least ten counts. The genes are TRBV15 and TRBJ2-5; 12 nucleotides line up with TRBD2. The CDR3 is made up of 17 amino acids. Per the germline V gene, CDR1 is LNHNV and CDR2 is YYDKDF (reference sequence). The V and J ends lost 4 bases and 5 bases, in that order; junction bases with no gene match: 11. The DNA of the CDR3 is TGTGCCACCAGCATCCGACTAGCGGGAGAGGGCTGGGAGACCCAGTACTTC. It is translated as CATSIRLAGEGWETQYF.

This clonotype has a count of ten or more. The V and J genes are TRBV2 and TRBJ2-2; the D is unclear. V was shortened by 2 bases and J by 0 bases, with 7 bases between the two germline ends. CDR1 and CDR2 from the germline V gene are SNHLY and FYNNEI. The CDR3 has 15 residues. The CDR3 bases are TGTGCCAGCAGTGAATGGCGGACGAACACCGGGGAGCTGTTTTTT. Protein sequence: CASSEWRTNTGELFF.

This clonotype has a count of ten or more. This rearrangement joins TRBV30 to TRBJ1-5; D gene uncertain. The CDR3 contains 12 residues. V dropped 0 bases and J dropped 5 bases, with 5 bases sitting between them. CDR1 is GTSNPN, CDR2 SVGIG, per germline (reference sequence). CDR3 sequence reads: CAWSVPYQPQHF. Written as DNA, the CDR3 is TGTGCCTGGAGTGTACCCTATCAGCCCCAGCATTTT.